Presented here are 8 T cell receptor beta chains from one specimen sequenced in a study of blood T cell repertoires in COVID-19. TCRdb's copy holds only in-frame clones and misses some; the assay was immunoSEQ multiplex PCR. The data contain fewer than 80,000 clones, approximately 86% of them singletons. Sample: peripheral blood. Every receptor here comes from a man at least 80 years old with COVID-19, enrolled during active disease.

The chain employs TRBV12-5 and TRBJ1-1; maybe TRBD1 (5 bases). Germline V CDR1 and CDR2: LGHNT, FRNRAP. The CDR3 runs 16 residues. V was clipped by 8 bases and J by 4 bases, with 23 bases between them. The CDR3 sequence: CASRAGGRRGGTEAFF. CDR3 sequence (DNA): TGTGCTAGTCGGGCTGGAGGACGGAGGGGAGGCACTGAAGCTTTCTTT.

The chain links TRBV3-1 (or the pseudogene TRBV3-2) to TRBJ1-6, with a possible D match to TRBD1 (5 bases). The CDR3 length is 15 residues. Per the germline V gene, CDR1 is LGHDT and CDR2 is YNNKEL (reference sequence). Trimming took 1 base from V and 5 from J, leaving 9 bases between them. The CDR3 reads CASSQVDSNNSPLHF. CDR3 nucleotides: TGTGCCAGCAGCCAAGTAGACAGCAATAATTCACCCCTCCACTTT.

The chain joins TRBV7-3 to TRBJ2-5, with a weak D call TRBD1 (6 bases). In germline, CDR1 is SGHTA, CDR2 FQGTGA. CDR3 size: 12 residues. V gave up 4 bases and J gave up 5 bases, with 8 bases separating them. This chain's CDR3 is CASSSGEETQYF. The CDR3 DNA reads TGTGCCAGCAGCTCAGGGGAGGAGACCCAGTACTTC.

This clone came up a few times. The chain carries TRBV18 and TRBJ1-1, with D possibly matching TRBD1 (6 bases). The V gene's germline CDR1 is KGHSH and CDR2 LQKENI. The CDR3 consists of 15 residues. With 3 bases removed from V and 3 bases from J, the gap between germline ends came to 14 bases. The CDR3 sequence is CASSPPDRRDTEAFF. The CDR3 region has the DNA TGTGCCAGCTCACCTCCGGACAGACGGGACACTGAAGCTTTCTTT.

The chain links TRBV7-9 to TRBJ2-7; the D gene is possibly TRBD2 (6 bases). With 5 bases removed from V and 8 bases from J, the gap between germline ends came to 19 bases. The CDR3 contains 14 residues. Per germline, CDR1 SEHNR and CDR2 FQNEAQ (reference sequence). The CDR3: CASSTLALSNKQYF. The CDR3 DNA is TGTGCCAGCAGCACCCTAGCGCTCAGTAATAAGCAGTACTTC.

The J gene is TRBJ2-1, the V gene TRBV6-5; the match to TRBD1 covers 8 bases. The CDR3 is made up of 15 amino acids. V shed 6 bases, J shed 8 bases, and the junction held 12 bases outside the gene matches. CDR1 is MNHEY and CDR2 is SVGAGI in the germline V gene. The CDR3: CASSPSDRGLDEQFF. The CDR3 region has the DNA TGTGCCAGCAGCCCCAGTGACAGGGGATTGGATGAGCAGTTCTTC.

This clone was seen once. The chain combines TRBV29-1 with TRBJ1-2; TRBD1 matches at 8 bases. V shed 7 bases and J 8 bases; nucleotides not matched to a gene: 9. This CDR3 region has 12 residues. Germline assignment: CDR1 SQVTM and CDR2 ANQGSEA. DNA of the CDR3: TGCAGCGCACAGGGGGACACCAAGGGCTACACCTTC. Translating gives CSAQGDTKGYTF.

This clone has only one observation. The rearrangement joins TRBV5-4 to TRBJ2-3; 13 nucleotides line up with TRBD2. Germline CDR1 is SGHNT and CDR2 is YYREEE (reference sequence). This CDR3 is built from 15 residues. V trimming: 4 bases; J trimming: 4 bases; junction bases outside the gene matches: 3. CDR3 amino acids: CASSPLAGGSDTQYF. Written as DNA, the CDR3 is TGTGCCAGCAGCCCACTAGCGGGGGGGTCAGATACGCAGTATTTT.